This entry is about one T cell receptor beta chain. Its cognate antigen is unknown. Germline V lookup: CDR1 ENHRY, CDR2 SYGVKD. This CDR3 comprises 16 residues. V lost 0 bases and J lost 0, with 9 bases in between. Vbeta (60) and Jbeta (13) primers were used in the PCR. Libraries were prepared by immunoSEQ multiplex PCR; TCRdb keeps only in-frame clonotypes and omits some of them. The sample lists around 150,000 clones; approximately 88% were seen once. The data are from a study of cytomegalovirus exposure and HLA in healthy donors. Study-wide findings and caveats: An analysis done earlier found most TCR beta V segments productive about 90% or about 30% of the time. A later analysis linked a missense DCLRE1C variant to TCR beta V- and J-gene trimming.

The specimen sequenced was PBMCs. This sequence originates from a woman aged 40-49 years in good health and CMV-seronegative. The genes are TRBV10-3 and TRBJ1-5; tentative D call: TRBD1 (5 bases). CDR3 residues: CAISESVQVSNQPQHF. The CDR3 DNA is TGTGCCATCAGTGAGTCCGTACAGGTTAGCAATCAGCCCCAGCATTTT.